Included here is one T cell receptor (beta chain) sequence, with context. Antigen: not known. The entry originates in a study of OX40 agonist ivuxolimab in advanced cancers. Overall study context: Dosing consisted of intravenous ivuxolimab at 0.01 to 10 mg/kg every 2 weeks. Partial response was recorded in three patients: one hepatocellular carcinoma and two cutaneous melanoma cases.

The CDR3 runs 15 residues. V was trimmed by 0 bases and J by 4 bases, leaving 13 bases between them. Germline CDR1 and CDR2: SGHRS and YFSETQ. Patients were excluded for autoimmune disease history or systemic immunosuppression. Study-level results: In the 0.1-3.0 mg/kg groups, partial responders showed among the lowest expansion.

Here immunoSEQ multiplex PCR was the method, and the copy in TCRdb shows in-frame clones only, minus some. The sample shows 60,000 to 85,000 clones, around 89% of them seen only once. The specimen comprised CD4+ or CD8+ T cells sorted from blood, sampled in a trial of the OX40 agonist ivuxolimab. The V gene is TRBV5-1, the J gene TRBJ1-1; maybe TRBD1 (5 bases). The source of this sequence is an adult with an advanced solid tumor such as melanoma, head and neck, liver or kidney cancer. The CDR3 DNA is TGCGCCAGCAGCTTGGCGGCAGGGTCACGCACTGAAGCTTTCTTT. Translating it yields CASSLAAGSRTEAFF.